This T cell receptor (beta chain) was sequenced in a study of human T cells and chemical hapten exposure listed by TCRdb under 2021. Background for the entire study: For sensitization, 2% DPC in acetone was applied to a roughly 2 cm by roughly 2 cm area of upper inner arm skin. Weekly therapeutic DPC doses were additionally applied to the scalp of patients throughout the approximately 23-week study period. Patient blood was sampled pre-sensitization (week 0) and at 2, 6 and about 24 weeks after DPC sensitization. Patch testing was performed on the upper back with Finn chambers containing 0.01% DPC, and the patch tests were scored after 6 days according to International Contact Dermatitis Research Group standards. Libraries were pooled for sequencing, and per-sample TCR yields varied mainly because of small differences in library volumes within the pool. Most of the patients in the cohort were female, and the cohort covered alopecia areata with under or over 50% scalp involvement, alopecia totalis and alopecia universalis. About 30 alopecia patients provided blood for TCR sequencing at one to four time points (pre-sensitization, 2, 6 and 24 weeks). This study followed changes in the peripheral blood TCR repertoire in vivo during primary and secondary sensitization of alopecia patients to the hapten diphenylcyclopropenone (DPC).

The sample holds many counts of this clonotype. This receptor's antigen is unknown. Per-base quality was not reported, and no clone a single base away is much larger than it. Per the publication, the time point label means: patch test 3, about 24 weeks after DPC sensitization. The treatment or condition label for this specimen denotes: therapeutic diphenylcyclopropenone sensitization with weekly scalp DPC. Blood at each patch-test visit was drawn before the patch test was applied. Patients were considered eligible if aged 18 to 70, diagnosed with alopecia and deemed suitable for DPC therapy, and patients were excluded if pregnant. Unfractionated whole blood was collected in Tempus Blood RNA tubes, and total RNA was extracted from that blood. Trimmed from V: 5 bases; trimmed from J: 0 bases; junction bases lacking a gene match: 10. The germline V gene gives CDR1 as SGHTA and CDR2 as FQGNSA. Counted from cysteine to phenylalanine, this CDR3 has 18 amino acids. Only the CDR3 DNA stays, 54 bases, in frame from base 1.

What the work shows at the level of the full study, not this receptor alone: Because every patient had alopecia, a presumed autoimmune disease, the patients' immune response might differ from that of healthy individuals. Significantly more large CDR3 similarity clusters were formed by expanded TCRs than by pre-sensitization or healthy control sets, consistent with antigen-driven responses. The number of TCRs above 1 in 1000 frequency did not change with DPC sensitization; there was no evidence of global repertoire structure alterations. Patch test score correlated positively with the number of PT1 expanded TCRs, reaching significance at thresholds 8, 16 and 32 but not at 4. Repeated subsampling changed both the strength of the expansion versus patch-test correlation and the threshold at which the correlation became significant.

The library was prepared using RACE. Sequencing relied on a NextSeq 500. During library preparation, unique molecular identifiers were attached to individual cDNA molecules so that TCRs could be counted quantitatively and reproducibly. From each blood RNA sample, both TCR alpha and TCR beta chains were sequenced. The authors' pipeline ran thus. Samples had a median of roughly 99,000 TCRs, with a range from about 23,224 to 750,000. V, J and CDR3 annotation of the TCR reads was performed with the Decombinator software suite. Every sample was subsampled to the same number of TCRs (28,000) for the PS versus PT1 abundance plots. Expanded TCRs were defined as absent before sensitization and observed at least eight times at the 2-week time point. TCRdb reran the public reads through fastp at Q25 and MiXCR, keeping productive beta chains. CDR3 protein sequences are deduplicated, and each keeps its most common genes and DNA. These V and J calls derive from TCRdb rather than the authors' analysis. This sample is represented by 150,000 to 200,000 distinct CDR3 sequences; roughly a quarter of them were singletons. The top ten clones comprise 2% to 2.5% of the sample.

The receptor was derived from a woman between 40 and 55 years old with alopecia areata. Some clones in this sample may be carry-over from other donors' samples. The chain is assembled from TRBV7-2 and TRBJ2-6, with 7 junctional bases fitting TRBD1. The material was whole blood, obtained in connection with sensitization to the hapten diphenylcyclopropenone (DPC). Read as DNA, the sequence is TGTGCCAGCAGCGCCAGGTCCACAGGGGACTCTGGGGCCAACGTCCTGACTTTC. It specifies CASSARSTGDSGANVLTF.